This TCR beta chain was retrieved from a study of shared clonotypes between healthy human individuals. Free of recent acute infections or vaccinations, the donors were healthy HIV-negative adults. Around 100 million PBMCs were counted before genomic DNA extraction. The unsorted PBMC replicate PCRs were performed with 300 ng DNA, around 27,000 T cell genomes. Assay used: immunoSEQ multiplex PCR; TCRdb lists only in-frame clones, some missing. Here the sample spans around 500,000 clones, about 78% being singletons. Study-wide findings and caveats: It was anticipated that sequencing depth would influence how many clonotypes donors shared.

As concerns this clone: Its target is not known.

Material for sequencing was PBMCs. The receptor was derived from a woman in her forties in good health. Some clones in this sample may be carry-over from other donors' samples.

The CDR3 nucleotides read TGTGCCAGCAGGAAAACCGGGACAGGGTACAGCGAGCAGTACTTC. This sequence encodes CASRKTGTGYSEQYF. The J gene is TRBJ2-7, the V gene TRBV13; the match to TRBD1 covers 9 bases. V lost 6 bases to trimming and J lost 6 bases; unmatched junction nucleotides: 12. Germline V lookup: CDR1 PRHDT, CDR2 FYEKMQ (reference sequence). This CDR3 has 15 residues.